This TCR beta chain was identified during a study of blood T cell repertoires in COVID-19. Looked up from germline, CDR1 is SGDLS and CDR2 is YYNGEE. This CDR3 region has 14 residues. The trim removed 0 bases at V and 2 bases at J, leaving 2 bases unmatched. Profiled with immunoSEQ multiplex PCR; TCRdb holds only in-frame clones, not every one. The repertoire consists of about 200,000 clones, with 75% to 90% occurring once and the leading ten covering about 27%. This clone was seen at least ten times. Distinct nucleotide sequences in the sample also encode this CDR3. Sequenced material: peripheral blood. The clonotype was recovered from a man aged 35 to 55 with acute or convalescent COVID-19. The chain links TRBV9 to TRBJ2-7, with 7 nucleotides matching TRBD1. The CDR3 nucleotides read TGTGCCAGCAGCGTAGCGACAGGGACCTACGAGCAGTACTTC. This translates into CASSVATGTYEQYF.